This TCR beta chain came from a study of shared clonotypes between healthy human individuals. Overall study results and limits: The represented genetic and exposure-history diversity was limited by the small number of donors. The study's rarefaction showed incomplete sorted-subset sequencing despite large depth.

A word on this clone: Its antigen is unknown.

CD45RO-negative, CCR7-selected cells formed the naive CD8 fraction, which excluded terminally differentiated effector memory CD45RA+ cells. Donors, without exception, were Caucasian adults residing in Nashville, Tennessee. Germline values: CDR1 SGHRS, CDR2 YFSETQ. The length of the CDR3 is 13 residues. J lost 2 bases, V lost 6 bases, and 5 bases had no gene match. At the deep level, the assay was run. TCRdb's copy holds only in-frame clones and misses some; the assay was immunoSEQ multiplex PCR. Altogether 550,000 to 650,000 clones are present, 90% to 97% being singletons, with the ten largest covering roughly 0.12%.

The specimen was naive CD8+ T cells sorted from blood. This TCR was sampled from a woman in her 30s in good health. The chain combines TRBV5-1 with TRBJ2-7; 7 bases agree with TRBD1. The CDR3 protein is CASNEGQAYEQYF. The CDR3 region has the DNA TGCGCCAGCAACGAAGGACAGGCCTACGAGCAGTACTTC.